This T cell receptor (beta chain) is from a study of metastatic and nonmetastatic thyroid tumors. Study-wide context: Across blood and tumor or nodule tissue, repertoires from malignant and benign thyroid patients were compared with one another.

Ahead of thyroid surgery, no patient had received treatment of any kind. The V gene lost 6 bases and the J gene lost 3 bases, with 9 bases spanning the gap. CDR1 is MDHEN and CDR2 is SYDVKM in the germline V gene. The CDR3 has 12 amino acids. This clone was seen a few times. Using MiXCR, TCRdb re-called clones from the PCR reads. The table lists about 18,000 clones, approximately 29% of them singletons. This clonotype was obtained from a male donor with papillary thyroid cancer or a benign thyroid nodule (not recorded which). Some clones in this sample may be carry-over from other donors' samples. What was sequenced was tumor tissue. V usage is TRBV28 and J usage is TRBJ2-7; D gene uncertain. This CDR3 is CASSTIGYEQYF. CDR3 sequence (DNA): TGTGCCAGCAGCACCATTGGCTACGAGCAGTACTTC.